The 30 T cell receptor beta chains below come from one sample, sequenced in a study of blood T cells in healthy people across ages. With a J-beta primer mix and a sample-barcoded 5' primer, a second PCR ran roughly 6 to 11 cycles. One entry per CDR3 protein results from TCRdb running MiXCR on the 5' RACE reads. This sample has roughly 800,000 distinct CDR3 sequences, with 25% found just once. This sample was shared with a second study, whose subject was T cells of mothers and their children.

Sequenced material: blood. Receptors were obtained from a boy younger than 18 in good health.

The gene calls are TRBV29-1 and TRBJ2-5; TRBD1 is a possible D gene (5 bases). Near its end, the DNA agrees better with TRBJ2-7, so the J call may be wrong. The CDR3 is 14 residues long. Germline V CDR1 and CDR2: SQVTM, ANQGSEA. Written as DNA, the CDR3 is TGCAGCGTTGATTTTGCAGGGCTGGATCACGAGCAGTACTTC. Amino acid sequence: CSVDFAGLDHEQYF.

This clonotype was seen only once. The chain links TRBV12-3 or TRBV12-4 to TRBJ2-7; D perhaps matches TRBD2 (5 bases). The V and J ends lost 6 bases and 7 bases respectively, with 13 bases between them. The CDR3 covers 12 residues. The CDR3 nucleotides read TGTGCCAGCAGCTCCAGAGGGTGGGAGCAGTACTTC. It specifies CASSSRGWEQYF.

This clonotype was observed a few times. The chain has TRBV29-1 and TRBJ2-5; 9 positions match TRBD1. The last part of the DNA fits TRBJ2-7 better; the J call may be wrong. CDR3 length equals 14 residues. Germline-derived CDR1 and CDR2 are SQVTM and ANQGSEA. The CDR3 loop reads CSVLDRDRAYEQYF. The CDR3 coding sequence is TGCAGCGTCCTAGACCGGGACAGGGCCTACGAGCAGTACTTC.

The genes are TRBV5-6 and TRBJ2-1; D is possibly TRBD1 (6 bases). V lost 2 bases and J lost 0, with 15 bases in between. Germline V gene lookup returns CDR1 SGHDT and CDR2 YYEEEE. This CDR3 contains 17 residues. In nucleotides, the CDR3 is TGTGCCAGCAGCTTACAGGGAAGGTTGGGCTCCTACAATGAGCAGTTCTTC. It codes for CASSLQGRLGSYNEQFF.

This chain links TRBV2 with TRBJ2-5; 9 nucleotides line up with TRBD2. The J call may not be correct, given that the DNA end is closer to TRBJ2-7. The CDR3 covers 15 residues. Germline V gene sequence: CDR1 SNHLY, CDR2 FYNNEI. The CDR3 nucleotides are TGTGCCAGCAGTGTGCGGCTAGCGGGGTCCTACGAGCAGTACTTC. This codes for CASSVRLAGSYEQYF.

The chain carries TRBV4-2 and TRBJ2-4; D might be TRBD1 (5 bases). Germline assignment: CDR1 LGHNA and CDR2 YNFKEQ. The CDR3 is 17 amino acids. The V and J ends lost 4 bases and 0 bases respectively, with 16 bases between them. CDR3 amino acids: CASSPAQEILAKNIQYF. In DNA form, the CDR3 reads TGTGCCAGCAGCCCGGCACAGGAGATCCTAGCCAAAAACATTCAGTACTTC.

A few counts support this clonotype. The CDR3 sequence: CASSYSMGGYNEQFF. The CDR3 DNA reads as TGTGCCAGCAGTTACTCCATGGGAGGGTACAATGAGCAGTTCTTC. The V call is TRBV6-5, the J call TRBJ2-1; the match to TRBD2 covers 7 bases. Losses at the gene ends were 0 bases for V and 4 bases for J; bases not matched to a gene: 3. Germline V lookup: CDR1 MNHEY, CDR2 SVGAGI. The CDR3 covers 15 residues.

This clonotype was counted a few times. The V call is TRBV20-1, the J call TRBJ2-7, with a tentative D call TRBD2 (7 bases). The germline gives CDR1 DFQATT, CDR2 SNEGSKA (reference sequence). The ends were cut back, 7 bases at V and 0 bases at J, with 13 bases in the middle. The CDR3 has 13 residues. DNA for the CDR3: TGCAGTGGGACGGGGGGCGACTCCTACGAGCAGTACTTC. It encodes CSGTGGDSYEQYF.

The chain employs TRBV5-4 and TRBJ1-2; 7 bases map to TRBD1. The V gene's germline CDR1 is SGHNT and CDR2 YYREEE (reference sequence). The CDR3 consists of 14 residues. With 2 bases clipped from V and 8 bases from J, the junction kept 9 bases outside the gene matches. As DNA, the CDR3 is TGTGCCAGCAGCTTCAACAGGGGTTCGGAAGGCTACACCTTC. Protein: CASSFNRGSEGYTF.

The chain links TRBV30 to TRBJ1-2; TRBD1 agrees at 9 bases. The CDR3 sequence is 14 residues long. Germline V gives CDR1 GTSNPN, CDR2 SVGIG (reference sequence). The V gene end was trimmed by 1 base and the J gene end by 4 bases; junction bases not matched to a gene: 4. CDR3 region: CAWSEDRGSYGYTF. CDR3 bases: TGTGCCTGGAGTGAAGACAGGGGGAGCTATGGCTACACCTTC. Variable domain in full (rest from reference TRBV30 and TRBJ1-2): SQTIHQWPATLVQPVGSPLSLECTVEGTSNPNLYWYRQAAGRGLQLLFYSVGIGQISSEVPQNLSASRPQDRQFILSSKKLLLSDSGFYLCAWSEDRGSYGYTFGSGTRLTVV.

This clonotype has a handful of counts. This chain links TRBV11-2 with TRBJ2-5; 8 nucleotides match TRBD2. The CDR3 loop spans 14 amino acids. With V trimmed by 5 bases and J by 4 bases, 6 bases remained unmatched. CDR1 is SGHAT and CDR2 is FQNNGV in the germline V gene. The CDR3 coding sequence is TGTGCCAGCAGCACGGGACTAGTCTCAGAGACCCAGTACTTC. Translated, it gives CASSTGLVSETQYF. Complete variable domain (other parts from reference TRBV11-2 and TRBJ2-5): EAGVAQSPRYKIIEKRQSVAFWCNPISGHATLYWYQQILGQGPKLLIQFQNNGVVDDSQLPKDRFSAERLKGVDSTLKIQPAKLEDSAVYLCASSTGLVSETQYFGPGTRLLVL.

The chain links TRBV5-1 to TRBJ2-5, with 9 bases identical to TRBD1. The CDR3 sequence is 15 residues long. The germline gives CDR1 SGHRS, CDR2 YFSETQ. The J segment lost 5 bases and the V segment lost 3 bases, leaving 8 bases of the junction unmatched. The CDR3: CASSSTGGIEETQYF. The CDR3 region has the DNA TGCGCCAGCAGCTCTACAGGGGGCATCGAGGAGACCCAGTACTTC.

In this sample, this clonotype turned up a few times. The genes are TRBV29-1 and TRBJ2-6, with 9 bases lining up with TRBD1. There are 16 residues in the CDR3. The germline V gene has CDR1 SQVTM and CDR2 ANQGSEA. The V and J ends lost 1 base and 2 bases, in that order; junction bases with no gene match: 3. As DNA, the CDR3 is TGCAGCGTTGAAGGGACAGGGGTCCCTGGGGCCAACGTCCTGACTTTC. This encodes CSVEGTGVPGANVLTF.

This clonotype was detected only a few times. The genes are TRBV6-6 and TRBJ1-1; 10 nucleotides match TRBD1. The CDR3 is 15 residues long. Germline lookup yields CDR1 MNHNY and CDR2 SVGAGI (reference sequence). The ends lost 5 bases at V and 8 bases at J; junction bases unmatched: 11. CDR3 coding DNA: TGTGCCAGCAGTATCCCGGACAGGGGGAGGTTGGAAGCTTTCTTT. Residues: CASSIPDRGRLEAFF.

This clonotype was seen only a few times. V and J are TRBV20-1 and TRBJ1-2, with TRBD1 as a possible D gene (5 bases). Trimming left V 1 base short and J 8 bases short, with 14 bases between. The V gene's germline CDR1 is DFQATT and CDR2 SNEGSKA (reference sequence). There are 13 residues in the CDR3. CDR3 DNA sequence: TGCAGTGCTAGAGGGGGAGGGGTAGTCGGCTACACCTTC. Its translation: CSARGGGVVGYTF.

The rearrangement uses TRBV10-3 and TRBJ1-3; D is unclear. There are 16 residues in the CDR3. CDR1 is ENHRY, CDR2 SYGVKD, per germline. With 2 bases removed from V and 4 bases from J, the gap between germline ends came to 15 bases. The CDR3 region has the DNA TGTGCCATCAGTGAGGGGCAGTGGTATTTCGGAAACACCATATATTTT. As protein: CAISEGQWYFGNTIYF.

CDR3: CSARGGGSGPTYKQYF. DNA for the CDR3: TGCAGTGCTAGAGGTGGCGGGTCAGGGCCGACCTACAAGCAGTACTTC. The chain links TRBV20-1 to TRBJ2-5, with D perhaps TRBD1 or TRBD2 (5 bases each). The CDR3 consists of 16 residues. Deletions cut 1 base from V and 11 bases from J, with 26 bases between. Germline V lookup: CDR1 DFQATT, CDR2 SNEGSKA (reference sequence).

V gene TRBV14 combines with J gene TRBJ1-1; D remains unclear. Trimming removed 4 bases at V and 10 bases at J, with 13 bases between. This CDR3 is 12 amino acids long. CDR1 is SGHDN, CDR2 FVKESK, per germline. CDR3 coding DNA: TGTGCCAGCAGCCCGCTCGACGTTGGAGCTTTCTTT. This sequence encodes CASSPLDVGAFF.

This clonotype appeared a few times. J is TRBJ2-7 and V is TRBV14, with TRBD1 matching 8 bases. Germline V gives CDR1 SGHDN, CDR2 FVKESK. The CDR3 is 15 amino acids. V was pared by 3 bases and J by 2 bases, with 6 bases of the junction left unmatched. DNA for the CDR3: TGTGCCAGCAGCCACCGGGACAGGTACCCCTACGAGCAGTACTTC. It is translated as CASSHRDRYPYEQYF. The variable domain in full, with the rest retrieved from reference TRBV14 and TRBJ2-7, is EAGVTQFPSHSVIEKGQTVTLRCDPISGHDNLYWYRRVMGKEIKFLLHFVKESKQDESGMPNNRFLAERTGGTYSTLKVQPAELEDSGVYFCASSHRDRYPYEQYFGPGTRLTVT.

This clonotype was found a few times. The J gene is TRBJ2-5, the V gene TRBV7-9; D uncertain. The ends were cut back, 6 bases at V and 7 bases at J, with 27 bases in the middle. The germline CDR1 and CDR2 sequences are SEHNR and FQNEAQ (reference sequence). The CDR3 has 17 amino acids. The CDR3 protein is CASSPLALAAVERTQYF. Here the CDR3 DNA reads TGTGCCAGCAGTCCTTTGGCACTGGCGGCTGTTGAGAGGACCCAGTACTTC.

The V and J genes are TRBV6-5 and TRBJ2-7; D is unclear. CDR3 length equals 14 residues. Trimming cost V 5 bases and J 0 bases, with 11 bases left between them. Germline-derived CDR1 and CDR2 are MNHEY and SVGAGI. In DNA form, the CDR3 reads TGTGCCAGCAGTACGACGACATACTCCTACGAGCAGTACTTC. It yields the protein CASSTTTYSYEQYF.

The chain joins TRBV6-5 to TRBJ2-7; no clear D. Germline assignment: CDR1 MNHEY and CDR2 SVGAGI. Trimming took 6 bases from V and 0 from J, leaving 9 bases between them. CDR3 size: 13 residues. The CDR3 loop is CASSSQYSYEQYF. CDR3 nucleotides: TGTGCCAGCAGCTCACAGTACTCCTACGAGCAGTACTTC.

This clonotype was counted a few times. This chain joins TRBV6-6 and TRBJ2-4; a possible D gene is TRBD2 (6 bases). The CDR3 length is 16 residues. V gave up 4 bases and J gave up 3 bases, with 16 bases separating them. Germline CDR1 MNHNY, CDR2 SVGAGI (reference sequence). CDR3 bases: TGTGCCAGCAGTTGGAGACTAGTGGGAGACAAAAACATTCAGTACTTC. Its translation: CASSWRLVGDKNIQYF.

This clonotype was seen only a few times. Lacking the conserved final phenylalanine or tryptophan, this CDR3 likely reflects a read error. The J gene is TRBJ1-5, the V gene TRBV20-1; D call uncertain. Trimming left V 1 base short and J 0 bases short, with 4 bases between. Per germline, CDR1 DFQATT and CDR2 SNEGSKA (reference sequence). The CDR3 contains 13 residues. The CDR3 DNA reads as TGCAGTGCTAGAGCCGATAGCAATCAGCCCCAGCATCTT. Encoded protein: CSARADSNQPQHL.

V is TRBV7-3 and J is TRBJ2-6; TRBD1 agrees at 8 bases. V lost 8 bases, J lost 2 bases, and 17 bases stayed unmatched. The germline V gene has CDR1 SGHTA and CDR2 FQGTGA. The CDR3 extends over 19 amino acids. CDR3 in DNA: TGTGCCAGCTCCCAAACCTCCCAGGGGGCGAGGGCTGGGGCCAACGTCCTGACTTTC. It is translated as CASSQTSQGARAGANVLTF. The whole variable domain, remainder taken from reference TRBV7-3 and TRBJ2-6, is GAGVSQTPSNKVTEKGKYVELRCDPISGHTALYWYRQSLGQGPEFLIYFQGTGAADDSGLPNDRFFAVRPEGSVSTLKIQRTERGDSAVYLCASSQTSQGARAGANVLTFGAGSRLTVL.

This clonotype came up a few times. The CDR3, as DNA: TGCAGTGCTAGCGTACAGCTTTCCTACGAGCAGTACTTC. This gives the protein CSASVQLSYEQYF. This chain links TRBV20-1 with TRBJ2-7; D is undetermined. The CDR3 sequence is 13 residues long. Looked up from germline, CDR1 is DFQATT and CDR2 is SNEGSKA (reference sequence). V dropped 3 bases and J dropped 1 base, with 10 bases sitting between them.

V gene TRBV28 combines with J gene TRBJ2-5; D is possibly TRBD1 or TRBD2 (5 bases each). The CDR3 totals 15 residues. Deletions cut 5 bases from V and 1 base from J, with 14 bases between. The V gene's germline CDR1 is MDHEN and CDR2 SYDVKM. The CDR3 bases are TGTGCCAGCAGTAGCGCAGGGACCCTCCAAGAGACCCAGTACTTC. Translated, it gives CASSSAGTLQETQYF.

In this sample, this clonotype turned up once. J is TRBJ2-5 and V is TRBV12-3 or TRBV12-4, with TRBD2 matching 8 bases. The junction had 14 bases not matched to a gene; V was cut back by 5 bases and J by 3 bases. This CDR3 has 17 residues. CDR3 sequence (DNA): TGTGCCAGCAGTCCCAGCGTTTATAGCGGGACTAAAGAGACCCAGTACTTC. It translates to CASSPSVYSGTKETQYF.

This chain uses TRBV7-9 with TRBJ1-2; no clear D gene. The CDR3 spans 14 residues. The germline V gene has CDR1 SEHNR and CDR2 FQNEAQ (reference sequence). Trimming removed 1 base at V and 1 base at J, with 7 bases between. The CDR3 sequence: CASSLDLDNYGYTF. DNA for the CDR3: TGTGCCAGCAGCTTAGACCTGGATAACTATGGCTACACCTTC.

The chain recombines TRBV6-5 with TRBJ2-1; TRBD2 matches at 9 bases. The CDR3 length is 15 residues. Germline CDR1 reads MNHEY; CDR2 reads SVGAGI. V was pared by 0 bases and J by 7 bases, with 4 bases of the junction left unmatched. CDR3 loop: CASSYSGTSLNEQFF. Here the CDR3 DNA reads TGTGCCAGCAGTTACTCGGGGACTAGCCTTAATGAGCAGTTCTTC.